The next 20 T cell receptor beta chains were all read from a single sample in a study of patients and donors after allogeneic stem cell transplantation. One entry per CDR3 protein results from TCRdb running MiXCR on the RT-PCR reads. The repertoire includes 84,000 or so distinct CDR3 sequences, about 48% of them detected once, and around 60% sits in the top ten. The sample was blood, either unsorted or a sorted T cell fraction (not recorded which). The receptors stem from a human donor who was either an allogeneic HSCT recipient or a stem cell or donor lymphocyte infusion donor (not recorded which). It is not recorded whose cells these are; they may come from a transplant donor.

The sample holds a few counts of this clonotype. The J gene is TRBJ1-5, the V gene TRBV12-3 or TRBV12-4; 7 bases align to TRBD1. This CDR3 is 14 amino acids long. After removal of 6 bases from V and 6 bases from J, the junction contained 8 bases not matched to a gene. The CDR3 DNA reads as TGTGCCAGCAGGTCCCGACAGGGCAGTCAGCCCCAGCATTTT. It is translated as CASRSRQGSQPQHF.

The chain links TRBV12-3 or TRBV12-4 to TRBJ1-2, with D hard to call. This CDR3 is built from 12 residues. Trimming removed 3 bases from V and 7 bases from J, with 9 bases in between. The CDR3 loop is CASSFSGIGYTF. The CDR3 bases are TGTGCCAGCAGTTTTTCGGGGATTGGCTACACCTTC.

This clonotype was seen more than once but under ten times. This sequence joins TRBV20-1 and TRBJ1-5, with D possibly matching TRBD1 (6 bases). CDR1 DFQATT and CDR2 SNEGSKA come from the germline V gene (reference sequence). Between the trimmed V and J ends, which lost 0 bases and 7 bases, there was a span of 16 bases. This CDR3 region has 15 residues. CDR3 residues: CSAREEGVGNQPQHF. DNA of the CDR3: TGCAGTGCTAGAGAAGAGGGGGTCGGTAACCAGCCCCAGCATTTT.

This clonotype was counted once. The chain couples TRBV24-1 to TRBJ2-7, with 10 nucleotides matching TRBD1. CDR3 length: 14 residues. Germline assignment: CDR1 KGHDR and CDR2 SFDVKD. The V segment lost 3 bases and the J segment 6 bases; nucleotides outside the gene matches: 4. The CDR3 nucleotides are TGTGCCACCAGTGATCCCGGGACAGGGGCCGAGCAGTACTTC. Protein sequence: CATSDPGTGAEQYF.

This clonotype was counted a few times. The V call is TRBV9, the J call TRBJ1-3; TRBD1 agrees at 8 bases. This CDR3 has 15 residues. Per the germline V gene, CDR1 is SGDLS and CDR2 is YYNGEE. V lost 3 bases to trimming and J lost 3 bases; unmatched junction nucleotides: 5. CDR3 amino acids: CASSEDRGGGNTIYF. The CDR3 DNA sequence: TGTGCCAGCAGCGAAGACAGGGGAGGTGGAAACACCATATATTTT.

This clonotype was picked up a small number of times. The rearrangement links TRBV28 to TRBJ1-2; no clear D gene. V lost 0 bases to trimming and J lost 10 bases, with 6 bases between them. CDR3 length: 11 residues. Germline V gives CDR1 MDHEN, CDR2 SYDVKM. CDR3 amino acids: CASSLWADYTF. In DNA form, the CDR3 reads TGTGCCAGCAGTTTATGGGCCGACTACACCTTC.

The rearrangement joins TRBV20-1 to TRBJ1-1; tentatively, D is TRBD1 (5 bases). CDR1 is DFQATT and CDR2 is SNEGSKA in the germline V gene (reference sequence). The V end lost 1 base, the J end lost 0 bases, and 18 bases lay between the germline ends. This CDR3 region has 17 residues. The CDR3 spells CSARARTSGTMNTEAFF. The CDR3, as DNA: TGCAGTGCTAGAGCTCGTACTTCCGGGACTATGAACACTGAAGCTTTCTTT.

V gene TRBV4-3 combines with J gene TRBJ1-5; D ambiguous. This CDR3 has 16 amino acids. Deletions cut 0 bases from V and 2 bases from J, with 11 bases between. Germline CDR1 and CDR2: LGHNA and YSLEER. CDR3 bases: TGCGCCAGCAGCCAAGACTTAGGGTTTGGCAATCAGCCCCAGCATTTT. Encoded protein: CASSQDLGFGNQPQHF.

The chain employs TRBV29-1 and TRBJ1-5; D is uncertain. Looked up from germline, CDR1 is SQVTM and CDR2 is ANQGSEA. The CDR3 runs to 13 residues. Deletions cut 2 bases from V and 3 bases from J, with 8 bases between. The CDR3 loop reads CSVESSFNQPQHF. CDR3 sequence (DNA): TGCAGCGTTGAAAGCAGCTTCAATCAGCCCCAGCATTTT.

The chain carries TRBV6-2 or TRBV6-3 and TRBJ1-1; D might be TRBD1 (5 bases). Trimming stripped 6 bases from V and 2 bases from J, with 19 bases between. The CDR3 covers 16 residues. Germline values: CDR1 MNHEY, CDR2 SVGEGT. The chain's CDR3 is CASRTPWGGSNTEAFF. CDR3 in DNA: TGTGCCAGCAGGACCCCATGGGGCGGAAGTAACACTGAAGCTTTCTTT.

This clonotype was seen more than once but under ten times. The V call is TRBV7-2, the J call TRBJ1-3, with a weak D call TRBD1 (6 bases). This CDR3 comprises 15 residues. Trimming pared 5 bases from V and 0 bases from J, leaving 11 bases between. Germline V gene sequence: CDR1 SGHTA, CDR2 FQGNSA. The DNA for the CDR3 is TGTGCCAGCAGCATCGACAGGCACTCTGGAAACACCATATATTTT. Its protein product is CASSIDRHSGNTIYF.

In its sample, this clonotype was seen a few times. The CDR3 DNA follows: TGTGCCAGTAGTGCGAATGGAGCCACTGAAGCTTTCTTT. This gives the protein CASSANGATEAFF. V gene TRBV19 combines with J gene TRBJ1-1; D is undetermined. This CDR3 is 13 amino acids long. V was trimmed by 5 bases and J by 4 bases, leaving 11 bases between them. Germline CDR1 LNHDA, CDR2 SQIVND (reference sequence).

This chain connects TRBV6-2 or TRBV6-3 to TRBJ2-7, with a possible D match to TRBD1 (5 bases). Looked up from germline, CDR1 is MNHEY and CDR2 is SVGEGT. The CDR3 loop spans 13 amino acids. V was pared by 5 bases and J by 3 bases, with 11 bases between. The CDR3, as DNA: TGTGCCAGCAGTGAACAGGATTTCTACGAGCAGTACTTC. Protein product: CASSEQDFYEQYF.

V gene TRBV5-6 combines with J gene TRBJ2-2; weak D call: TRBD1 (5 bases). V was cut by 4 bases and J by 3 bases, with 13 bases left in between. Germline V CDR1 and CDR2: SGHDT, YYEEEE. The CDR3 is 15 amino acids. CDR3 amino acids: CASSLRQRDTGELFF. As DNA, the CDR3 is TGTGCCAGCAGCCTGCGACAGAGAGACACCGGGGAGCTGTTTTTT.

CDR3 loop: CASSLGAGRTEAFF. Here the CDR3 DNA reads TGTGCCAGCAGTTTAGGGGCCGGGCGCACTGAAGCTTTCTTT. The J gene is TRBJ1-1, the V gene TRBV27, with D possibly TRBD1 on 5 matching bases. CDR1 MNHEY and CDR2 SMNVEV come from the germline V gene (reference sequence). This CDR3 spans 14 amino acids. With 2 bases removed from V and 4 bases from J, the gap between germline ends came to 11 bases.

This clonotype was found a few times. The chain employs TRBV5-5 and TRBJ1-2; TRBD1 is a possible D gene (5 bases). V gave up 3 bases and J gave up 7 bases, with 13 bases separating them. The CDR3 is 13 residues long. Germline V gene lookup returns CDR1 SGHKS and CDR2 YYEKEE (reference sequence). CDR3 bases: TGTGCCAGCAGCTGGGAGCTAACAGGTGGCTACACCTTC. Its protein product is CASSWELTGGYTF.

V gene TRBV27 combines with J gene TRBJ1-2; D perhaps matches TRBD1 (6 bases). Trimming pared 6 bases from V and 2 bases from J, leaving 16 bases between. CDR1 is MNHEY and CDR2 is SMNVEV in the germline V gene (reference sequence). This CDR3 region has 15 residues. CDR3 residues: CASRSVGGRNYGYTF. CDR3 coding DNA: TGTGCCAGCAGGAGCGTCGGGGGCAGAAACTATGGCTACACCTTC.

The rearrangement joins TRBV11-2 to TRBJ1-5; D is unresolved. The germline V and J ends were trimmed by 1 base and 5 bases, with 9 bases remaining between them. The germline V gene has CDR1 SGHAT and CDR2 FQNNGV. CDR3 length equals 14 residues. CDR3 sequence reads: CASSLVGGDQPQHF. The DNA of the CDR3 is TGTGCCAGCAGCTTAGTCGGCGGAGATCAGCCCCAGCATTTT.

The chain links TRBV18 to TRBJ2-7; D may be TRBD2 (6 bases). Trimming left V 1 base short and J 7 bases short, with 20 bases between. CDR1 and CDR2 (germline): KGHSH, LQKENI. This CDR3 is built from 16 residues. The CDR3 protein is CASSPLFSGEYYEQYF. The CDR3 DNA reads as TGTGCCAGCTCACCACTCTTCTCGGGGGAGTATTATGAGCAGTACTTC.

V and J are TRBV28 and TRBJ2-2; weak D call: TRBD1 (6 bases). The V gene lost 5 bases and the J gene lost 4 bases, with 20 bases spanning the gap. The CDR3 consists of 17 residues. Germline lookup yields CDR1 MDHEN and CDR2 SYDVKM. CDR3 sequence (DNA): TGTGCCAGCAGTCCCCGAAGGGGGAGAGCAGGCACCGGGGAGCTGTTTTTT. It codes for CASSPRRGRAGTGELFF.